The 20 T cell receptor beta chains below come from one sample, sequenced in a study of T cell responses to AZD1222 COVID-19 vaccine. Profiling relied on immunoSEQ multiplex PCR, and the TCRdb table lists in-frame clones only, not all of them. The data show roughly 150,000 clones, with approximately 84% seen just once and approximately 4% held by the top ten. The specimen comprised peripheral blood, sampled on day 0 of AZD1222 vaccination. The receptors come from an adult in good health.

The V gene is TRBV2, the J gene TRBJ1-5; D gene ambiguous. Germline assignment: CDR1 SNHLY and CDR2 FYNNEI. V lost 0 bases and J 5 bases, leaving 8 bases between the germline ends. This CDR3 spans 14 amino acids. The CDR3 spells CASSEAAVDQPQHF. The DNA for the CDR3 is TGTGCCAGCAGTGAAGCGGCGGTTGATCAGCCCCAGCATTTT.

The chain uses TRBV5-4 and TRBJ2-5; tentatively, D is TRBD1 (6 bases). Germline V gene data show CDR1 as SGHNT and CDR2 as YYREEE (reference sequence). This CDR3 has 16 amino acids. V was clipped by 4 bases and J by 0 bases, with 16 bases between them. The DNA of the CDR3 is TGTGCCAGCAGCCCCAGGGCAGGGGCAAACCAAGAGACCCAGTACTTC. Encoded protein: CASSPRAGANQETQYF.

This chain uses TRBV19 with TRBJ2-5; 9 nucleotides match TRBD2. This CDR3 spans 16 amino acids. With 3 bases clipped from V and 5 bases from J, the junction kept 10 bases outside the gene matches. CDR1 LNHDA and CDR2 SQIVND come from the germline V gene (reference sequence). The CDR3: CASSIVASGVRETQYF. CDR3 DNA: TGTGCCAGTAGTATTGTCGCTAGCGGGGTAAGGGAGACCCAGTACTTC.

This clone was detected only once. The V and J genes are TRBV3-1 (or the pseudogene TRBV3-2) and TRBJ2-2; D may be TRBD1 or TRBD2 (5 bases each). Germline loops: CDR1 LGHDT, CDR2 YNNKEL (reference sequence). V was clipped by 6 bases and J by 1 base, with 12 bases between them. The CDR3 has 15 residues. The CDR3 loop is CASREGTWNTGELFF. The CDR3 nucleotides read TGTGCCAGCAGGGAAGGGACGTGGAACACCGGGGAGCTGTTTTTT.

The CDR3 sequence is CAWSETGVEKLFF. DNA of the CDR3: TGTGCCTGGAGTGAAACAGGGGTTGAAAAACTGTTTTTT. This rearrangement joins TRBV30 to TRBJ1-4, with TRBD1 matching over 7 bases. V shed 1 base, J shed 7 bases, and the junction held 3 bases outside the gene matches. Germline V gives CDR1 GTSNPN, CDR2 SVGIG (reference sequence). CDR3 length: 13 amino acids.

The chain recombines TRBV3-1 (or the pseudogene TRBV3-2) with TRBJ2-7, with 8 bases that match TRBD1. After removal of 6 bases from V and 3 bases from J, the junction contained 4 bases not matched to a gene. This CDR3 has 13 residues. CDR1 is LGHDT and CDR2 is YNNKEL in the germline V gene (reference sequence). CDR3 protein: CASSPGQGYEQYF. For the CDR3, the DNA is TGTGCCAGCAGTCCAGGACAGGGCTACGAGCAGTACTTC.

This clone appeared a single time. This sample includes further DNA sequences coding for the same CDR3. The CDR3 nucleotides read TGTGCCAGCTCCGGTGGCTCTGGAAACACCATATATTTT. It codes for CASSGGSGNTIYF. The chain has TRBV28 and TRBJ1-3; D remains ambiguous. Germline V gene sequence: CDR1 MDHEN, CDR2 SYDVKM. The CDR3 is 13 amino acids. V lost 8 bases to trimming and J lost 0 bases, with 8 bases between them.

This sequence joins TRBV2 and TRBJ2-5; possible D gene TRBD2, 6 bases. Germline CDR1 reads SNHLY; CDR2 reads FYNNEI. The CDR3 covers 13 residues. Trimming pared 10 bases from V and 1 base from J, leaving 13 bases between. CDR3 sequence reads: CANNGGRQETQYF. Here the CDR3 DNA reads TGTGCCAACAACGGGGGACGCCAAGAGACCCAGTACTTC.

The V and J genes are TRBV5-1 and TRBJ2-3; the match to TRBD1 covers 7 bases. The V gene's germline CDR1 is SGHRS and CDR2 YFSETQ. This CDR3 is built from 15 residues. V lost 0 bases, J lost 1 base, and 2 bases stayed unmatched. The CDR3 coding sequence is TGCGCCAGCAGCTTGGAAGGGACAGGCACAGATACGCAGTATTTT. It translates to CASSLEGTGTDTQYF.

This clone appeared a few times. The V call is TRBV4-1, the J call TRBJ2-2, with D unclear. V was clipped by 2 bases and J by 5 bases, with 12 bases between them. This CDR3 spans 15 amino acids. The germline gives CDR1 MGHRA, CDR2 YSYEKL. CDR3 residues: CASSQRALGTGELFF. The CDR3 coding sequence is TGCGCCAGCAGCCAAAGGGCGTTGGGGACCGGGGAGCTGTTTTTT.

The genes are TRBV6-5 and TRBJ2-5; the D gene could be TRBD1 or TRBD2 (6 bases each). V was clipped by 7 bases and J by 4 bases, with 19 bases between them. Germline CDR1 MNHEY, CDR2 SVGAGI. This CDR3 has 15 amino acids. CDR3 bases: TGTGCCAGCATCAATAGAGGGGGGTTATCAGAGACCCAGTACTTC. This sequence encodes CASINRGGLSETQYF.

The genes are TRBV7-9 and TRBJ1-1, with D hard to call. The CDR3 covers 13 residues. Deletions cut 1 base from V and 7 bases from J, with 10 bases between. Germline V lookup: CDR1 SEHNR, CDR2 FQNEAQ (reference sequence). CDR3 DNA: TGTGCCAGCAGCTTAGAAGGGCGGCTTGAAGCTTTCTTT. Residues: CASSLEGRLEAFF.

The rearrangement uses TRBV3-1 (or the pseudogene TRBV3-2) and TRBJ1-5; D not certain. The length of the CDR3 is 14 residues. Per the germline V gene, CDR1 is LGHDT and CDR2 is YNNKEL (reference sequence). V lost 1 base and J 7 bases, leaving 11 bases between the germline ends. CDR3 loop: CASSQGIGWQPQHF. CDR3 bases: TGTGCCAGCAGCCAAGGGATAGGTTGGCAGCCCCAGCATTTT.

This clone was observed a handful of times. The V call is TRBV27, the J call TRBJ2-1; possibly TRBD2 for D (6 bases). Trimming left V 5 bases short and J 10 bases short, with 21 bases between. Germline assignment: CDR1 MNHEY and CDR2 SMNVEV (reference sequence). CDR3 length: 15 amino acids. The CDR3 region is CASSPHGTPLKEQFF. CDR3 sequence (DNA): TGTGCCAGCAGTCCCCATGGGACTCCCTTGAAGGAGCAGTTCTTC.

This chain joins TRBV11-2 and TRBJ2-7; maybe TRBD2 (5 bases). V dropped 2 bases and J dropped 1 base, with 6 bases sitting between them. Germline V gene data show CDR1 as SGHAT and CDR2 as FQNNGV. This CDR3 is 13 amino acids long. The CDR3 DNA is TGTGCCAGCAGCTTAAGACTATCCTACGAGCAGTACTTC. It encodes CASSLRLSYEQYF.

J is TRBJ2-5 and V is TRBV14; TRBD1 agrees at 7 bases. CDR1 SGHDN and CDR2 FVKESK come from the germline V gene. This CDR3 region has 17 residues. With 2 bases clipped from V and 5 bases from J, the junction kept 14 bases outside the gene matches. CDR3 in amino acids: CASSQSRTAGGWETQYF. The CDR3 nucleotides are TGTGCCAGCAGCCAATCAAGGACGGCAGGGGGTTGGGAGACCCAGTACTTC.

This clone was seen only once. The chain combines TRBV5-4 with TRBJ2-2; D is unresolved. This CDR3 comprises 14 residues. V was clipped by 0 bases and J by 7 bases, with 10 bases between them. Germline-derived CDR1 and CDR2 are SGHNT and YYREEE (reference sequence). The CDR3 DNA sequence: TGTGCCAGCAGCTTGGGGGGTAATGTCGGGGAGCTGTTTTTT. It translates to CASSLGGNVGELFF.

This clone was recorded only once. V gene TRBV5-1 combines with J gene TRBJ1-2; possible D gene TRBD1, 5 bases. CDR1 and CDR2 from the germline V gene are SGHRS and YFSETQ. CDR3 length equals 16 residues. Trimming shortened V by 0 bases and J by 4 bases, and 16 bases separated the two germline ends. The CDR3 DNA is TGCGCCAGCAGCTTGGCCAATGGGGCCCGAGGCTATGGCTACACCTTC. It translates to CASSLANGARGYGYTF.

In this sample, this clone turned up a few times. This sequence joins TRBV12-3 or TRBV12-4 and TRBJ1-5, with D unclear. Trimming pared 3 bases from V and 7 bases from J, leaving 4 bases between. This CDR3 contains 11 residues. CDR3 nucleotides: TGTGCCAGCAGTTTGGGACAGCCCCAGCATTTT. Its protein is CASSLGQPQHF.

The V gene is TRBV27, the J gene TRBJ1-5; no firm D call. V was trimmed by 3 bases and J by 1 base, leaving 10 bases between them. The CDR3 has 15 amino acids. The germline gives CDR1 MNHEY, CDR2 SMNVEV (reference sequence). The CDR3 bases are TGTGCCAGCAGTTTGGTGGCAGGAAGCAATCAGCCCCAGCATTTT. This encodes CASSLVAGSNQPQHF.